The 28 T cell receptor beta chains given below trace back to one sample, sequenced in a study of T-cell memory formation after mild COVID-19 (dated by TCRdb to the early 2020s). The receptor library was made with 5' RACE. Sequencing took place on an Illumina NovaSeq 6000. TCRdb reprocessing: public reads trimmed at Q25 with fastp, clones called with MiXCR, in-frame beta chains kept. Identical CDR3 protein sequences are pooled into one entry, listed with their most common genes and DNA. This sample is represented by 300,000 to 400,000 distinct CDR3 sequences; 25% to 30% of them were singletons. The top ten hold approximately 12% of the sample. Source material: PBMCs or a T cell subset sorted from them (not recorded which). Receptors originate from an adult woman who had mild COVID-19 (a few samples of this study predate the infection). The sample titles of this study are shuffled in the database, so cell type and time point are left out; the donor was told from shared clones.

This clonotype was seen a single time. This rearrangement joins TRBV11-1 to TRBJ2-3, with 7 positions matching TRBD2. Per germline, CDR1 SGHAT and CDR2 FQDESV (reference sequence). Trimming at V came to 5 bases and at J to 0 bases, leaving 5 bases not matched to a gene. This CDR3 region has 15 residues. The CDR3, as DNA: TGTGCCAGCAGCCCTTGGGACTACAGCACAGATACGCAGTATTTT. It specifies CASSPWDYSTDTQYF. Full variable domain (rest looked up from reference TRBV11-1 and TRBJ2-3): EAEVAQSPRYKITEKSQAVAFWCDPISGHATLYWYRQILGQGPELLVQFQDESVVDDSQLPKDRFSAERLKGVDSTLKIQPAELGDSAMYLCASSPWDYSTDTQYFGPGTRLTVL.

This rearrangement joins TRBV24-1 to TRBJ2-1, with 10 bases lining up with TRBD2. J lost 2 bases, V lost 3 bases, and 6 bases had no gene match. This CDR3 has 17 residues. In germline, CDR1 is KGHDR, CDR2 SFDVKD. CDR3 region: CATSDPTSGTAYNEQFF. In DNA, the CDR3 is TGTGCCACCAGTGATCCCACTAGCGGGACCGCCTACAATGAGCAGTTCTTC.

This clonotype turned up a few times. The rearrangement joins TRBV18 to TRBJ2-1, with D unclear. V gave up 3 bases and J gave up 5 bases, with 8 bases separating them. This CDR3 is 13 amino acids long. The germline CDR1 and CDR2 sequences are KGHSH and LQKENI. The CDR3: CASSPQRNNEQFF. The CDR3 DNA reads as TGTGCCAGCTCACCCCAACGGAACAATGAGCAGTTCTTC.

This clonotype was counted at least ten times. This chain joins TRBV20-1 and TRBJ2-7; D may be TRBD2 (5 bases). This CDR3 spans 13 amino acids. Germline V CDR1 and CDR2: DFQATT, SNEGSKA (reference sequence). Trimming removed 5 bases from V and 3 bases from J, with 14 bases in between. The CDR3 loop reads CSAAGLALYEQYF. CDR3 bases: TGCAGTGCTGCGGGCCTAGCTCTCTACGAGCAGTACTTC.

The rearrangement uses TRBV3-1 and TRBJ2-1; unclear D gene. Germline V gene sequence: CDR1 LGHDT, CDR2 YNNKEL (reference sequence). This CDR3 contains 14 residues. V shed 0 bases and J shed 5 bases, with 8 bases lying between them. The CDR3 sequence is CASSQDITDNEQFF. DNA of the CDR3: TGTGCCAGCAGCCAAGATATAACGGACAATGAGCAGTTCTTC.

V and J are TRBV3-1 and TRBJ1-1, with 7 positions matching TRBD1. CDR1 is LGHDT and CDR2 is YNNKEL in the germline V gene (reference sequence). V trimming: 7 bases; J trimming: 2 bases; junction bases outside the gene matches: 10. This CDR3 is 15 amino acids long. The CDR3 region is CASTLPDRLNTEAFF. For the CDR3, the DNA is TGTGCCAGCACCCTCCCGGACAGGTTAAACACTGAAGCTTTCTTT.

This clonotype was seen repeatedly, ten times or more. CDR3 DNA sequence: TGCGCCAGCAGGAAGCTTTCCGGTACTAGCACAGATACGCAGTATTTT. Translation gives CASRKLSGTSTDTQYF. The chain is built from TRBV4-1 and TRBJ2-3, with D hard to call. Looked up from germline, CDR1 is MGHRA and CDR2 is YSYEKL. The V end lost 6 bases, the J end lost 0 bases, and 16 bases lay between the germline ends. The CDR3 is made up of 16 amino acids.

This clonotype showed up just a few times. The chain combines TRBV12-3 or TRBV12-4 with TRBJ2-3; TRBD2 matches at 11 bases. CDR3 length: 15 residues. After removal of 5 bases from V and 6 bases from J, the junction contained 7 bases not matched to a gene. The CDR3 DNA reads TGTGCCAGCAGTCCCGTAACTAGCGGGAGCGATACGCAGTATTTT. Translated: CASSPVTSGSDTQYF.

This clonotype has just a few counts. The V and J genes are TRBV4-2 and TRBJ2-5; unclear D gene. This CDR3 region has 16 residues. CDR1 and CDR2 from the germline V gene are LGHNA and YNFKEQ. V was clipped by 2 bases and J by 5 bases, with 18 bases between them. This chain's CDR3 is CASSQRTPHVGETQYF. CDR3 in DNA: TGTGCCAGCAGCCAAAGAACACCTCACGTGGGGGAGACCCAGTACTTC.

The chain carries TRBV7-9 and TRBJ1-4; D gene uncertain. Deletions cut 5 bases from V and 5 bases from J, with 15 bases between. Germline values: CDR1 SEHNR, CDR2 FQNEAQ (reference sequence). CDR3 length: 15 residues. The CDR3 DNA is TGTGCCAGCAGCATGGTCGGGGTGAGGAATGAAAAACTGTTTTTT. Translation gives CASSMVGVRNEKLFF.

V usage is TRBV4-2 and J usage is TRBJ1-1; D might be TRBD1 (6 bases). CDR1 is LGHNA, CDR2 YNFKEQ, per germline. There are 14 residues in the CDR3. Trimming removed 1 base at V and 7 bases at J, with 13 bases between. The DNA of the CDR3 is TGTGCCAGCAGCCAAGTGGGGGCTGCTTTTGAAGCTTTCTTT. Translating gives CASSQVGAAFEAFF.

Many counts were recorded for this clonotype. The chain couples TRBV19 to TRBJ2-1, with D possibly being TRBD2 (5 bases). The CDR3 is 14 residues long. Germline CDR1 and CDR2: LNHDA and SQIVND (reference sequence). Trimming stripped 4 bases from V and 5 bases from J, with 12 bases between. The CDR3 region is CASSRVWRDNEQFF. DNA for the CDR3: TGTGCCAGTAGTAGGGTGTGGCGGGACAATGAGCAGTTCTTC.

V usage is TRBV7-9 and J usage is TRBJ2-5; 11 nucleotides line up with TRBD2. The V segment lost 1 base and the J segment 3 bases; nucleotides outside the gene matches: 10. CDR3 length: 18 amino acids. Germline V lookup: CDR1 SEHNR, CDR2 FQNEAQ (reference sequence). CDR3 nucleotides: TGTGCCAGCAGCTTAGGACATACTAGCGGGAGTTCGAAAGAGACCCAGTACTTC. Translating gives CASSLGHTSGSSKETQYF.

The rearrangement joins TRBV7-6 to TRBJ2-1, with TRBD2 as a possible D gene (5 bases). Germline assignment: CDR1 SGHVS and CDR2 FNYEAQ. V was cut by 3 bases and J by 5 bases, with 17 bases left in between. The CDR3 has 16 amino acids. CDR3 sequence (DNA): TGTGCCAGCAGCTTCTCCGGACGAGCGGTTCACAATGAGCAGTTCTTC. This translates into CASSFSGRAVHNEQFF.

The chain combines TRBV12-3 or TRBV12-4 with TRBJ2-4; D is unresolved. V gave up 3 bases and J gave up 2 bases, with 14 bases separating them. The CDR3 totals 16 residues. The CDR3, as DNA: TGTGCCAGCAGTTTCCCTACTGGGCAGCCCAAAAACATTCAGTACTTC. This sequence encodes CASSFPTGQPKNIQYF.

V usage is TRBV5-6 and J usage is TRBJ2-6; D not certain. Looked up from germline, CDR1 is SGHDT and CDR2 is YYEEEE. CDR3 size: 15 residues. V was pared by 0 bases and J by 2 bases, with 6 bases between. This CDR3 is CASSLEAAGANVLTF. The CDR3 DNA reads as TGTGCCAGCAGCTTGGAGGCAGCTGGGGCCAACGTCCTGACTTTC.

This clonotype was counted between two and nine times. The chain employs TRBV13 and TRBJ2-7; possibly TRBD1 for D (6 bases). This CDR3 contains 14 residues. Per the germline V gene, CDR1 is PRHDT and CDR2 is FYEKMQ (reference sequence). V was pared by 5 bases and J by 2 bases, with 13 bases between. The CDR3: CASSPPDSPYEQYF. The CDR3 nucleotides read TGTGCCAGCAGCCCGCCGGACAGCCCCTACGAGCAGTACTTC.

This clonotype was seen many times. V and J are TRBV7-9 and TRBJ2-5, with D hard to call. Trimming pared 2 bases from V and 5 bases from J, leaving 6 bases between. The CDR3 sequence is 12 residues long. Germline CDR1 reads SEHNR; CDR2 reads FQNEAQ (reference sequence). The CDR3 loop is CASSLLGETQYF. CDR3 nucleotide sequence: TGTGCCAGCAGCTTACTGGGGGAGACCCAGTACTTC.

The chain combines TRBV20-1 with TRBJ2-7; TRBD2 matches 7 bases. Germline values: CDR1 DFQATT, CDR2 SNEGSKA (reference sequence). This CDR3 comprises 16 residues. Germline trimming cut 5 bases from V and 5 bases from J; bases unmatched to any gene: 18. CDR3 nucleotides: TGCAGTGCTCTAGCGGACAAGTGGGTACTATTCGACGAGCAGTACTTC. Translation: CSALADKWVLFDEQYF.

V is TRBV12-3 or TRBV12-4 and J is TRBJ2-5; maybe TRBD1 (5 bases). This CDR3 comprises 13 residues. The V and J ends lost 6 bases and 2 bases respectively, with 10 bases between them. The CDR3 region is CASSRQLQETQYF. In DNA, the CDR3 is TGTGCCAGCAGCCGACAGTTACAAGAGACCCAGTACTTC.

To note about this clonotype: One end of the junction varies from germline; a read error may be responsible. Here the CDR3 reads CATSDAGTGGTDTQYF. The CDR3, as DNA: TGTGCCACCAGTGACGCCGGGACAGGGGGCACCGATACGCAGTATTTT. V is TRBV24-1 and J is TRBJ2-3; 12 bases match TRBD1. The CDR3 is made up of 16 amino acids. Germline assignment: CDR1 KGHDR and CDR2 SFDVKD.

The rearrangement uses TRBV5-1 and TRBJ2-1; perhaps TRBD2 as D (6 bases). Germline V gene data show CDR1 as SGHRS and CDR2 as YFSETQ. The CDR3 has 14 residues. V was clipped by 1 base and J by 3 bases, with 8 bases between them. The CDR3 loop is CASSLTGLYNEQFF. CDR3 DNA sequence: TGCGCCAGCAGCTTGACGGGACTCTACAATGAGCAGTTCTTC.

This clonotype was found a few times. The V gene is TRBV5-5, the J gene TRBJ1-5; D unresolved. V was pared by 4 bases and J by 5 bases, with 16 bases between. In germline, CDR1 is SGHKS, CDR2 YYEKEE (reference sequence). This CDR3 is 15 amino acids long. CDR3 loop: CASSPGPRLDQPQHF. The CDR3 DNA sequence: TGTGCCAGCAGCCCCGGTCCTAGACTCGATCAGCCCCAGCATTTT.

The rearrangement joins TRBV4-3 to TRBJ2-3; perhaps TRBD2 as D (6 bases). V lost 0 bases and J lost 2, with 18 bases in between. Germline values: CDR1 LGHNA, CDR2 YSLEER. CDR3 length: 18 residues. For the CDR3, the DNA is TGCGCCAGCAGCCAAGAATTCGGTATTAGCGGACACACAGATACGCAGTATTTT. Translated, it gives CASSQEFGISGHTDTQYF.

The rearrangement links TRBV7-2 to TRBJ2-3; the D gene could be TRBD1 or TRBD2 (5 bases each). This CDR3 comprises 14 residues. Per the germline V gene, CDR1 is SGHTA and CDR2 is FQGNSA. Trimming removed 5 bases from V and 6 bases from J, with 15 bases in between. CDR3 in DNA: TGTGCCAGCAGCCCACCGGGGCCGGGGGATACGCAGTATTTT. It is translated as CASSPPGPGDTQYF.

The CDR3 is CASRPRPGQAYNEQFF. CDR3 DNA sequence: TGTGCCAGCAGACCACGTCCGGGACAAGCCTACAATGAGCAGTTCTTC. This chain connects TRBV27 to TRBJ2-1; tentatively, D is TRBD1 (6 bases). Germline V gene lookup returns CDR1 MNHEY and CDR2 SMNVEV (reference sequence). V lost 6 bases to trimming and J lost 2 bases, with 17 bases between them. This CDR3 comprises 16 residues.

Comment on this clonotype: Germline is not matched at one junction end, which may reflect a read error. The rearrangement uses TRBV5-1 and TRBJ1-3; D gene ambiguous. Germline CDR1 SGHRS, CDR2 YFSETQ. The CDR3 covers 15 residues. The CDR3 is CASSPGLISGNSIYF. The CDR3, as DNA: TGCGCCAGCAGCCCCGGACTGATCTCTGGAAACAGCATATATTTT.

This chain joins TRBV7-9 and TRBJ1-1; D is possibly TRBD1 (6 bases). Germline CDR1 is SEHNR and CDR2 is FQNEAQ (reference sequence). V was trimmed by 0 bases and J by 1 base, leaving 15 bases between them. There are 17 residues in the CDR3. The chain's CDR3 is CASSLAQRTRGNTEAFF. The CDR3 DNA reads as TGTGCCAGCAGCTTAGCGCAGAGGACCAGGGGGAACACTGAAGCTTTCTTT.